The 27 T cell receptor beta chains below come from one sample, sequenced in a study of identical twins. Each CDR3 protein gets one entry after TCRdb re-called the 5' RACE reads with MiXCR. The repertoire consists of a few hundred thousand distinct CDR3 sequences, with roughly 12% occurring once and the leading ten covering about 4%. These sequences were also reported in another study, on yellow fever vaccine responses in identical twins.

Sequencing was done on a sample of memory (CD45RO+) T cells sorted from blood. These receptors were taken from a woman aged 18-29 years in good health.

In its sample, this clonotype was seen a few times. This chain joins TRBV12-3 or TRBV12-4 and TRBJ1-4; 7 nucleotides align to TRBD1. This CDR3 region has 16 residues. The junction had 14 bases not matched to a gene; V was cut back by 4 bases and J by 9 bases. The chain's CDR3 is CASSSLGIDRDKKLFF. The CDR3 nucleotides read TGTGCCAGCAGTTCCCTAGGTATTGACAGGGACAAAAAACTGTTTTTT.

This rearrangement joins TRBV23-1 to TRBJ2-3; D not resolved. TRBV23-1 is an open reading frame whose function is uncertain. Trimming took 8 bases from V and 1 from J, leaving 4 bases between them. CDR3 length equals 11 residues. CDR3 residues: CASGCTDTQYF. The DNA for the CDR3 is TGCGCCAGCGGGTGCACAGATACGCAGTATTTT.

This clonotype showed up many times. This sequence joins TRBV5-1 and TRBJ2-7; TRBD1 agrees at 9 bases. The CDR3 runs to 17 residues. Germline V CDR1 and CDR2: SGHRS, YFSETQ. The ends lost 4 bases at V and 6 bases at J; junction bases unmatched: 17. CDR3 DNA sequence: TGCGCCAGCAGCCAAACTGTCCGGGACAGGGTATCCGGCGAGCAGTACTTC. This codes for CASSQTVRDRVSGEQYF.

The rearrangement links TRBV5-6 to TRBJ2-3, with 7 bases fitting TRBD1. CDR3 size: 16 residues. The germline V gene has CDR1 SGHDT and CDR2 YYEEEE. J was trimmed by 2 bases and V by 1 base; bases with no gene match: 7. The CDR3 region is CASSLLEDRFTDTQYF. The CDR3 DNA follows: TGTGCCAGCAGCTTGTTGGAGGACAGGTTCACAGATACGCAGTATTTT.

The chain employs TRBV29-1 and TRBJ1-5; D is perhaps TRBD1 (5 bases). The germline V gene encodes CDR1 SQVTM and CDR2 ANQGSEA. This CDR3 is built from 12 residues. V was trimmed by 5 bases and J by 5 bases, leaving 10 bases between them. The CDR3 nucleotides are TGCAGCGTTCGACAGAGTTATCAGCCCCAGCATTTT. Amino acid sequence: CSVRQSYQPQHF.

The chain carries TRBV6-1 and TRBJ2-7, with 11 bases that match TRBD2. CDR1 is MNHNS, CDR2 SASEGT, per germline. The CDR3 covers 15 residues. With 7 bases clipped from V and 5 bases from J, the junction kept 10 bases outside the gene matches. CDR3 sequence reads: CASIASGTSGHEQYF. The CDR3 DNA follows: TGTGCCAGCATCGCCTCCGGGACTAGCGGCCACGAGCAGTACTTC.

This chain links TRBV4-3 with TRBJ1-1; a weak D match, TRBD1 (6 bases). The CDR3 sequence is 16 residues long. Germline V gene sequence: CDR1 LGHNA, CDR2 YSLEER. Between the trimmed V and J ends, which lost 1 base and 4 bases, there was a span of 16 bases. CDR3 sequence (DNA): TGCGCCAGCAGCCAAGTTCGGGGGGCGAGGATCACTGAAGCTTTCTTT. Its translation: CASSQVRGARITEAFF.

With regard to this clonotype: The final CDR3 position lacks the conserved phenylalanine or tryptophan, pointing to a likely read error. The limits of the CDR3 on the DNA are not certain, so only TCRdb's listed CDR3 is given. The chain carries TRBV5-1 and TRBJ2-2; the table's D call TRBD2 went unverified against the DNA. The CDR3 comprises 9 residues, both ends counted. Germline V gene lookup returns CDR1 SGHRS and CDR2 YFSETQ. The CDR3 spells CASSPGGLA.

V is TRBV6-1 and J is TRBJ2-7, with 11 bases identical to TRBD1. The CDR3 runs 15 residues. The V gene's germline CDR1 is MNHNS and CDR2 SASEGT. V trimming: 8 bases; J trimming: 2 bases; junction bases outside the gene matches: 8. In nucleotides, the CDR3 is TGTGCCAGCGGCTTGGACAGGGGGCGTCCCTACGAGCAGTACTTC. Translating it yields CASGLDRGRPYEQYF.

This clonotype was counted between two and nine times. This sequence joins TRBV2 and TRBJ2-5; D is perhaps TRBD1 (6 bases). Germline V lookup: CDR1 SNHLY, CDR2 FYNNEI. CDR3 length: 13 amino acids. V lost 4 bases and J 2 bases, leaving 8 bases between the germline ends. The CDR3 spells CASSGQVQETQYF. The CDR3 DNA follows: TGTGCCAGCAGTGGACAGGTTCAAGAGACCCAGTACTTC.

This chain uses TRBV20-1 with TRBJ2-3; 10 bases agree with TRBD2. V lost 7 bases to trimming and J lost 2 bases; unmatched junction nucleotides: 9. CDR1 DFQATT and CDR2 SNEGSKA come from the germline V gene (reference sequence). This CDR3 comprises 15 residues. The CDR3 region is CSGIFLAGVTDTQYF. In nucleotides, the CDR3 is TGCAGTGGGATTTTCCTAGCGGGAGTCACAGATACGCAGTATTTT.

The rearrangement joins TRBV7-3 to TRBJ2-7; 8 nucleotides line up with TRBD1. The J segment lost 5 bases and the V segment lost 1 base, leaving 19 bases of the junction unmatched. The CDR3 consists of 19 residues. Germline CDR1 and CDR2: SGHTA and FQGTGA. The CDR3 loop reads CASSLRLCVAGQGDNEQYF. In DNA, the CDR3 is TGTGCCAGCAGCTTAAGGTTATGTGTAGCTGGACAGGGTGATAACGAGCAGTACTTC.

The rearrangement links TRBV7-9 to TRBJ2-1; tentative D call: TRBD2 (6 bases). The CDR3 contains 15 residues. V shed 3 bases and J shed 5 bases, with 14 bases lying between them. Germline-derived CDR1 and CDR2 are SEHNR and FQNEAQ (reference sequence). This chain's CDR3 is CASSFGLATNNEQFF. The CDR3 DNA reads TGTGCCAGCAGCTTTGGTCTAGCGACAAACAATGAGCAGTTCTTC.

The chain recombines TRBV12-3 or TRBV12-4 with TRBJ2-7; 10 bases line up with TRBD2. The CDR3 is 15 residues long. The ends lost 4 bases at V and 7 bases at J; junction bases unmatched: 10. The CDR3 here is CASSSQAGGIGEQYF. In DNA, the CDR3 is TGTGCCAGCAGTTCCCAAGCGGGAGGGATAGGTGAGCAGTACTTC.

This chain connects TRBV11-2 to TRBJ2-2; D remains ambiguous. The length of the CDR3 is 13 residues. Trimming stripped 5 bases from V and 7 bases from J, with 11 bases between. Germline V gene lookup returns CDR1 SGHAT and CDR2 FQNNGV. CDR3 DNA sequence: TGTGCCAGCAGCCCCGGGTTCGGCGGGGAGCTGTTTTTT. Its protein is CASSPGFGGELFF.

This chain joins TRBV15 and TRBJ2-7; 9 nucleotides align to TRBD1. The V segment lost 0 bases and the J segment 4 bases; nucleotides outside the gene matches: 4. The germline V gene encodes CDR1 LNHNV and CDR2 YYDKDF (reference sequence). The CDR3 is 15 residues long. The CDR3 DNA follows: TGTGCCACCAGCAGAGATCTGGGACAGGGTTACGAGCAGTACTTC. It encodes CATSRDLGQGYEQYF.

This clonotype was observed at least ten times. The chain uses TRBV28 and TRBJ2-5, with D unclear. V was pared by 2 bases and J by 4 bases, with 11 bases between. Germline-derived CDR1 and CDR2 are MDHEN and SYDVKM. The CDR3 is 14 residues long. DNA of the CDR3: TGTGCCAGCAGTTTAAACCTTCCACCAGAGACCCAGTACTTC. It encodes CASSLNLPPETQYF.

This CDR3 reads CASSSLRGPYEQYF. The CDR3 nucleotides are TGTGCCAGCAGCTCTCTCCGTGGTCCCTACGAGCAGTACTTC. This chain uses TRBV7-8 with TRBJ2-7; unclear D gene. CDR1 and CDR2 (germline): SGHVS, FQNEAQ. V was trimmed by 4 bases and J by 2 bases, leaving 12 bases between them. The CDR3 is 14 residues long.

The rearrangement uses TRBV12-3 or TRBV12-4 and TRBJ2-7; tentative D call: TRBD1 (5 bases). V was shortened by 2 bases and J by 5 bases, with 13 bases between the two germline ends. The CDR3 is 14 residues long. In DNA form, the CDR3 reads TGTGCCAGCAGTTTAAAGGGGCCCCCCCACGAGCAGTACTTC. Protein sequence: CASSLKGPPHEQYF.

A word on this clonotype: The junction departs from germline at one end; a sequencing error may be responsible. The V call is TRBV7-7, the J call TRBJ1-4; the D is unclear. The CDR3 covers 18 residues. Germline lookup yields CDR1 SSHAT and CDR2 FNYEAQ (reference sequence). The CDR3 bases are TGTGCTAGCAGCTTAGCGGAGGCCGAGGAAAGAACTAATGAAAAACTGTTTTTT. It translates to CASSLAEAEERTNEKLFF.

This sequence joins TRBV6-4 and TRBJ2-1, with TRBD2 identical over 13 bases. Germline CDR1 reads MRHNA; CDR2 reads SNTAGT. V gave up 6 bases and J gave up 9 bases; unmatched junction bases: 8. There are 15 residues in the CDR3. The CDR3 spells CASRALAGGPGEQFF. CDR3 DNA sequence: TGTGCCAGCAGAGCACTAGCGGGGGGGCCCGGTGAGCAGTTCTTC.

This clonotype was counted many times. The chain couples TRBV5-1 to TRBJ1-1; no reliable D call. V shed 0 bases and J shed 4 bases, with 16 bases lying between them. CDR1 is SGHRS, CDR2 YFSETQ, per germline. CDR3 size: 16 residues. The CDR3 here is CASSLAPHQDGTEAFF. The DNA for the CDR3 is TGCGCCAGCAGCTTGGCCCCCCATCAGGATGGCACTGAAGCTTTCTTT.

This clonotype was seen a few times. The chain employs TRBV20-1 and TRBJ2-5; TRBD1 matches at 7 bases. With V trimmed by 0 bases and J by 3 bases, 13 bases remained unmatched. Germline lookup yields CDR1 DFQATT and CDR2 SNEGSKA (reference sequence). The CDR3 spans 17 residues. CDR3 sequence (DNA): TGCAGTGCTAGAGATGCGACAGGGCCACCGAAGAAAGAGACCCAGTACTTC. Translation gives CSARDATGPPKKETQYF.

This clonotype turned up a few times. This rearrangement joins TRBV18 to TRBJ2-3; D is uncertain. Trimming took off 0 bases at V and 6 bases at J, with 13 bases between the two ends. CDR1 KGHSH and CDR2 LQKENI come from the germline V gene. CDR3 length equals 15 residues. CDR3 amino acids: CASSPPGAQTDTQYF. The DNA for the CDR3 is TGTGCCAGCTCACCACCCGGCGCCCAAACGGATACGCAGTATTTT.

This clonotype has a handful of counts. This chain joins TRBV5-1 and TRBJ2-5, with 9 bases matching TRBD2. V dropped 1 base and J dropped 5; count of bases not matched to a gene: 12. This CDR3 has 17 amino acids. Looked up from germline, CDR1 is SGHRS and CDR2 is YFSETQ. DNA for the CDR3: TGCGCCAGCAGCTTGAGGGGCGGGGGGGCCCCAATTGAGACCCAGTACTTC. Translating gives CASSLRGGGAPIETQYF.

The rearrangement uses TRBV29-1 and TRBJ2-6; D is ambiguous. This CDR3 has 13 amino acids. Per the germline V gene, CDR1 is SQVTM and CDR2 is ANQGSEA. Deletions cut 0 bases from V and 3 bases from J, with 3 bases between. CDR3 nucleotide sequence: TGCAGCGTTGAAGAGTTTGGGGCCAACGTCCTGACTTTC. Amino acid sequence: CSVEEFGANVLTF.

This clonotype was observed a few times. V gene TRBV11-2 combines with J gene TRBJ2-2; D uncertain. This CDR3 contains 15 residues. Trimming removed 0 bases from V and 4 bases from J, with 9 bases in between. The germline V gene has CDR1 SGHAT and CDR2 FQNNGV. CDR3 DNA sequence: TGTGCCAGCAGCTTAGAGCTTTTCGGCACCGGGGAGCTGTTTTTT. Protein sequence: CASSLELFGTGELFF.